This is a list of T cell receptor beta chains from one sample in a study of cytomegalovirus exposure and HLA in healthy donors. Some clones are missing from TCRdb's copy, which holds only in-frame ones; the method was immunoSEQ multiplex PCR. The table lists under 250,000 clones, around 78% of them singletons. The sequenced sample consisted of PBMCs. All receptors derive from a man aged 30 to 45 in good health and CMV-seronegative. CDR3s include the opening cysteine and the closing phenylalanine or tryptophan. The D gene is left open where the match is weak. Clone sizes are given selectively: once, few, many, or a class where the clone is expanded.

j_call | clone_size | v_call | d_call | cdr3_aa | cdr3_nt
TRBJ2-7 | . | TRBV7-9 | TRBD1 | CASSGTGEDYEQYF | TGTGCCAGCAGCGGGACAGGGGAAGACTACGAGCAGTACTTC
TRBJ2-3 | . | TRBV28 | TRBD2 | CASSLPPLTGLAGGVDTQYF | TGTGCCAGCAGTCTCCCTCCTTTAACAGGACTAGCGGGAGGTGTTGATACGCAGTATTTT
TRBJ1-5 | . | TRBV12-1 | . | CASSFGTGGRYSNQPQHF | TGTGCCAGCAGCTTTGGGACAGGGGGACGATATAGCAATCAGCCCCAGCATTTT
TRBJ2-5 | . | TRBV5-1 | TRBD1 | CASSATGEQYF | TGCGCCAGCAGCGCCACAGGGGAGCAGTACTTC
TRBJ2-5 | few | TRBV5-4 | TRBD1 | CASSLGVGGGETQYF | TGTGCCAGCAGCTTGGGAGTAGGGGGCGGAGAGACCCAGTACTTC
TRBJ2-3 | few | TRBV28 | . | CASYPPGTTLPDTQYF | TGTGCCAGCTATCCTCCGGGGACAACCCTTCCAGATACGCAGTATTTT
TRBJ2-2 | . | TRBV7-2 | . | CASSLRVGELFF | TGTGCCAGCAGCTTAAGAGTCGGGGAGCTGTTTTTT
TRBJ1-1 | . | TRBV19 | . | CASSTPQGVGTTEAFF | TGTGCCAGTAGTACCCCACAGGGCGTAGGGACAACTGAAGCTTTCTTT
TRBJ2-1 | . | TRBV15 | . | CATSSPSRSYNEQFF | TGTGCCACCAGCAGTCCCAGTCGCTCCTACAATGAGCAGTTCTTC
TRBJ2-7 | . | TRBV18 | TRBD2 | CASSPGLAGPAYEQYF | TGTGCCAGCTCACCGGGACTAGCGGGACCCGCCTACGAGCAGTACTTC
TRBJ2-5 | . | TRBV9 | TRBD1 | CASSETTGLETQYF | TGTGCCAGCAGCGAAACGACAGGGCTTGAGACCCAGTACTTC
TRBJ1-3 | . | TRBV27 | TRBD1 | CASSPLGQNKGNTIYF | TGTGCCAGCAGTCCGCTGGGACAGAACAAAGGAAACACCATATATTTT
TRBJ2-7 | . | TRBV28 | . | CASSLTVSPSYEQYF | TGTGCCAGCAGTTTAACAGTTAGTCCCTCCTACGAGCAGTACTTC
TRBJ1-2 | . | TRBV7-9 | . | CASSAGFQGYTF | TGTGCCAGCAGCGCAGGGTTCCAAGGCTACACCTTC
TRBJ2-5 | . | TRBV5-4 | TRBD2 | CASSDGTSGSRETQYF | TGTGCCAGCAGCGATGGGACTAGCGGGAGCCGAGAGACCCAGTACTTC
TRBJ2-3 | once | TRBV29-1 | TRBD2 | CSVEDPLGTSGRWDTQYF | TGCAGCGTTGAAGATCCTTTGGGGACTAGCGGGAGATGGGATACGCAGTATTTT
TRBJ2-7 | few | TRBV18 | . | CASSPPFGSIHEQYF | TGTGCCAGCTCACCACCGTTCGGGAGCATTCACGAGCAGTACTTC
TRBJ2-3 | . | TRBV9 | . | CASGGPSAQYF | TGTGCCAGCGGGGGTCCTAGCGCGCAGTATTTT
TRBJ2-2 | . | TRBV7-3 | TRBD1 | CASSSDRAKSGELFF | TGTGCCAGCAGCTCCGACAGGGCGAAGTCCGGGGAGCTGTTTTTT
TRBJ1-6 | . | TRBV21-1 | . | CASSKNGQASNSALHF | TGTGCCAGCAGCAAAAATGGGCAGGCCTCCAATTCGGCCCTCCACTTT
TRBJ2-3 | . | TRBV11-2 | TRBD1 | CASSSGTVNPSTDTQYF | TGTGCCAGCAGTTCGGGGACAGTAAACCCTAGCACAGATACGCAGTATTTT
TRBJ1-4 | . | TRBV29-1 | . | CSVAQSRNSGEKLFF | TGCAGCGTTGCCCAGTCAAGGAATTCGGGGGAAAAACTGTTTTTT
TRBJ2-1 | . | TRBV19 | TRBD2 | CASSRGGRNNEQFF | TGTGCCAGTAGTCGGGGGGGACGGAACAATGAGCAGTTCTTC